This TCR beta chain was profiled in a study of T cells in Graves' hyperthyroidism and ophthalmopathy (dated by TCRdb to between 2019 and 2020). Some background on the complete study: Peripheral blood was collected at initial diagnosis, before any treatment. TCR V-J signatures able to tell the groups apart were searched for in a discovery cohort of 90 to 100 patients, of whom under 45 had Graves' ophthalmopathy and some 60 had stable Graves' hyperthyroidism. Prospective prediction of ophthalmopathy was tested in an independent validation cohort of about 19 hyperthyroidism patients and around 16 patients who later progressed to ophthalmopathy. The approximately 95 discovery patients were divided at random into training and test sets in a 7:3 ratio. The study also compared thyroid tissue and blood T-cell repertoires from 6 or 7 Graves' hyperthyroidism patients. After sampling, hyperthyroidism patients received methimazole starting at 30 mg daily, and ophthalmopathy patients received high-dose intravenous methylprednisolone. The paper describes TCR Vbeta CDR3 sequencing of 130 to 150 peripheral blood samples, made up of approximately 40 ophthalmopathy patients, roughly 80 hyperthyroidism patients and 17 progressor patients. The investigation overall reported the following: No statistical method was used to set the sample size in advance, and investigators knew the group allocation. A model built on a 13 V-J signature distinguished ophthalmopathy from stable hyperthyroidism, reaching roughly 88% sensitivity and 81.08% specificity in cross-validation and 80%/75% in testing. Most expanded thyroid clonotypes (frequency above 0.001) were also found in blood, which suggests that blood repertoires may mirror thyroid immune responses. In validation, the model predicted progression to ophthalmopathy with approximately 70% sensitivity and around 72% specificity, a median of roughly seven months before onset.

The TCR beta CDR3 regions were amplified from RNA transcripts. The TCR CDR3 was subjected to a first round of RT-PCR using the HTBI primer set and the Qiagen OneStep RT-PCR kit. Libraries were constructed in a second round of multiplex PCR, after which size selection and purification were performed. Libraries were sequenced paired-end with 100 bp reads on an Illumina HiSeq2000. The published analysis was carried out like this. SOAPnuke was used to process the raw data, with reads discarded if the reads contained adapters or uncalled bases, had a mean Phred below 15, or lacked an exact constant-primer or identifier match. COPE v1.2.5 was used to merge the high-quality paired reads, and each unique nucleotide sequence was defined as a clonotype. Clonotypes were aligned to IMGT TRBV, TRBD and TRBJ reference segments using MiTCR v1.1. Only V-J combinations with frequency above 0.0001, covering 99% to 99.2% of repertoires, were analysed. The TCS score was defined as F50 (clonal expansion) divided by E x V (chaos), with BLOSUM62-based TCRdist calculated between CDR3 peptides within each V-J. Welch's t-statistics and random forest reduced roughly 500 V-J features to roughly 13, which were used in a naive Bayes classifier (R e1071). Using fastp trimming at Q25 and MiXCR clonotype assembly, TCRdb reanalyzed the public sequencing data and kept in-frame beta chains. For every CDR3 protein sequence, its rows merge into one entry that carries the most common genes and DNA. These V and J calls originate from TCRdb's pipeline instead of the authors' own analysis. The sample data list 450,000 to 600,000 distinct CDR3 sequences, and 12% to 15% of these were observed just once. Of the sample, 14% is held by the ten largest clones.

Taken from cysteine to phenylalanine, the CDR3 has 14 residues. The only DNA kept is the CDR3, 42 bases in frame from the first base. The V end loses 4 bases and the J end loses 5 bases, and a stretch of 16 bases separates them. From a lookup of the germline V gene, CDR1 and CDR2 are SGHRS and YFSETQ. Graves' hyperthyroidism was defined as stable when no progression to ophthalmopathy occurred over 18 months of follow-up. The hyperthyroidism patients were between 18 and 65 years old and newly diagnosed, with a disease duration of less than 2 months. Exclusion was applied to patients with uncontrolled infections, other autoimmune diseases, pregnancy or lactation. Clinical symptoms, serum thyroxine and TRAb, thyroid ultrasound, and orbital computed tomography formed the basis for the diagnoses. Ficoll-Paque density gradient centrifugation was used to isolate PBMCs from around 10 ml of fresh peripheral blood. Total RNA was extracted using Trizol reagent, and RNA quality was assessed on an Agilent 2100 Bioanalyzer.

To note about this clonotype: Its antigen is still unknown. The record has no base qualities; no much larger clone is one base away.

The TCR comes from a woman in her thirties or forties with Graves' hyperthyroidism. Sequenced material: blood. Recombination joined TRBV5-1 with TRBJ2-7; the best D guess is TRBD2, with 6 bases matching. The CDR3 region reads CASSPLSGVDEQYF. DNA sequence: TGCGCCAGCAGCCCATTATCGGGGGTCGACGAGCAGTACTTC.